Following are 8 T cell receptor beta chains from one sample sequenced in a study of OX40 agonist ivuxolimab in advanced cancers. TCRdb's table, derived via immunoSEQ multiplex PCR, lists solely in-frame clones and lacks some. This sample has roughly 24,000 clones, with approximately 85% found just once. The material was CD4+ or CD8+ T cells sorted from blood, obtained in a trial of the OX40 agonist ivuxolimab. Receptor source: an adult with an advanced solid tumor such as melanoma, head and neck, liver or kidney cancer.

This CDR3 reads CASRNPLTDTQYF. The DNA of the CDR3 is TGTGCCAGCCGGAACCCCCTCACAGATACGCAGTATTTT. The rearrangement links TRBV2 to TRBJ2-3; D remains ambiguous. This CDR3 has 13 amino acids. Per germline, CDR1 SNHLY and CDR2 FYNNEI. V lost 8 bases and J 2 bases, leaving 11 bases between the germline ends.

The chain recombines TRBV7-2 with TRBJ2-1; 10 bases align to TRBD2. CDR1 is SGHTA and CDR2 is FQGNSA in the germline V gene. The J segment lost 0 bases and the V segment lost 6 bases, leaving 5 bases of the junction unmatched. This CDR3 is built from 16 residues. The CDR3 loop is CASRPSGGSSYNEQFF. For the CDR3, the DNA is TGTGCCAGCAGACCTAGCGGGGGTAGCTCCTACAATGAGCAGTTCTTC.

The chain has TRBV28 and TRBJ2-3; TRBD1 aligns across 7 bases. Looked up from germline, CDR1 is MDHEN and CDR2 is SYDVKM. V shed 5 bases and J 6 bases; nucleotides not matched to a gene: 8. This CDR3 comprises 14 residues. The CDR3 nucleotides are TGTGCCAGCAGTACAGGGACAGCGTGGGATACGCAGTATTTT. It translates to CASSTGTAWDTQYF. The full variable domain, in which reference TRBV28 and TRBJ2-3 provide the parts outside the CDR3, is DVKVTQSSRYLVKRTGEKVFLECVQDMDHENMFWYRQDPGLGLRLIYFSYDVKMKEKGDIPEGYSVSREKKERFSLILESASTNQTSMYLCASSTGTAWDTQYFGPGTRLTVL.

This chain links TRBV5-8 with TRBJ1-5, with D unresolved. Per germline, CDR1 SGHTS and CDR2 YDEGEE. This CDR3 is 13 amino acids long. Trimming left V 4 bases short and J 9 bases short, with 14 bases between. The DNA for the CDR3 is TGTGCCAGCAGCACCGGGAGGGTGGGGCCCCAGCATTTT. Protein sequence: CASSTGRVGPQHF.

This rearrangement joins TRBV5-4 to TRBJ2-7; 9 bases are shared with TRBD1. Germline CDR1 is SGHNT and CDR2 is YYREEE (reference sequence). The length of the CDR3 is 12 residues. With 4 bases clipped from V and 6 bases from J, the junction kept 2 bases outside the gene matches. CDR3 amino acids: CASSQTGGEQYF. CDR3 nucleotides: TGTGCCAGCAGCCAGACAGGGGGCGAGCAGTACTTC.

As for this clone: Different DNA sequences within this sample yield the same CDR3. This chain links TRBV9 with TRBJ2-1; 12 nucleotides agree with TRBD2. CDR1 is SGDLS, CDR2 YYNGEE, per germline. V lost 3 bases to trimming and J lost 7 bases; unmatched junction nucleotides: 8. This CDR3 comprises 16 residues. The CDR3 region is CASSASSGGARNEQFF. In DNA form, the CDR3 reads TGTGCCAGCAGCGCCTCTAGCGGGGGGGCCCGGAATGAGCAGTTCTTC.

This clone has just a few counts. V and J are TRBV15 and TRBJ1-5; 10 bases match TRBD1. The germline V gene has CDR1 LNHNV and CDR2 YYDKDF (reference sequence). Trimming took 5 bases from V and 0 from J; bases not matched to a gene: 10. CDR3 length: 18 residues. The DNA for the CDR3 is TGTGCCACCAGCGGCCGGGACAGGGGACTTTATAGCAATCAGCCCCAGCATTTT. Amino acid sequence: CATSGRDRGLYSNQPQHF.

The rearrangement joins TRBV11-2 to TRBJ1-2; tentatively, D is TRBD1 (6 bases). V lost 5 bases to trimming and J lost 6 bases, with 25 bases between them. Germline CDR1 is SGHAT and CDR2 is FQNNGV. The CDR3 loop spans 17 amino acids. The CDR3 sequence: CASSPQYRDPRSHGYTF. CDR3 in DNA: TGTGCCAGCAGCCCCCAATACAGGGACCCCCGGTCGCATGGCTACACCTTC.